These 7 T cell receptor beta chains originate from one sample sequenced in a study of vaccination effects on CD4 cells after COVID-19. Ahead of sequencing, the ViraFEST assay grew antigen-specific CD4+ T cells using viral peptide pools. The authors isolated CD4+ T cells after less than eleven days of culture. Subjects were given two BNT162b2 or mRNA-1273 vaccine doses. Antigens of these TCRs are unknown. Only in-frame clones appear in the TCRdb table, and some are missing; sequencing was by immunoSEQ multiplex PCR. In the table there are roughly 56,000 clones, about three quarters of which are singletons. Sequencing was performed on CD4+ T cells from PBMCs cultured with HCoV-229E spike peptides, taken after COVID-19 vaccination. These receptors were collected from a human donor who received a COVID-19 vaccine.

This clone came up a few times. This chain joins TRBV30 and TRBJ2-2; TRBD2 is a possible D gene (5 bases). Trimming took 5 bases from V and 3 from J, leaving 10 bases between them. Germline V gene data show CDR1 as GTSNPN and CDR2 as SVGIG (reference sequence). CDR3 length: 13 residues. CDR3 DNA sequence: TGTGCCTGGGACTACCAATACACCGGGGAGCTGTTTTTT. As protein: CAWDYQYTGELFF.

The CDR3 reads CASSQAAGTSGGARSYEQYV. The CDR3 bases are TGCGCCAGCAGCCAAGCAGCCGGGACTAGCGGGGGGGCCAGGTCCTACGAGCAGTACGTC. This chain uses TRBV4-1 with TRBJ2-7; 16 bases map to TRBD2. V was pared by 1 base and J by 1 base, with 10 bases of the junction left unmatched. Germline values: CDR1 MGHRA, CDR2 YSYEKL. The CDR3 contains 20 residues.

The chain couples TRBV12-3 or TRBV12-4 to TRBJ1-1; D not certain. Trimming cost V 8 bases and J 3 bases, with 10 bases left between them. CDR3 length: 12 residues. The CDR3 region is CASSGGYTEAFF. The CDR3, as DNA: TGTGCCAGCTCCGGCGGATACACTGAAGCTTTCTTT.

The J gene is TRBJ2-7, the V gene TRBV5-1; D uncertain. Germline-derived CDR1 and CDR2 are SGHRS and YFSETQ. This CDR3 is built from 15 residues. The V and J ends lost 4 bases and 0 bases respectively, with 14 bases between them. The CDR3 DNA reads TGCGCCAGCAGCCCGGAAGGACGTAGCTCCTACGAGCAGTACGTC. Translation gives CASSPEGRSSYEQYV.

V usage is TRBV28 and J usage is TRBJ1-2; D call uncertain. The CDR3 has 13 residues. Trimming removed 5 bases at V and 2 bases at J, with 9 bases between. Germline CDR1 reads MDHEN; CDR2 reads SYDVKM. In nucleotides, the CDR3 is TGTGCCAGCAGTCCTCAGCCCAACTATGGCTACACCTTC. It encodes CASSPQPNYGYTF.

Only a few counts were recorded for this clone. The rearrangement links TRBV18 to TRBJ1-1, with D hard to call. The CDR3 spans 15 residues. V was shortened by 0 bases and J by 5 bases, with 13 bases between the two germline ends. Germline-derived CDR1 and CDR2 are KGHSH and LQKENI. The CDR3 here is CASSPPAAGETEAFF. In nucleotides, the CDR3 is TGTGCCAGCTCACCACCGGCGGCCGGGGAGACTGAAGCTTTCTTT.

The chain carries TRBV2 and TRBJ2-2; D tentatively reads TRBD1 or TRBD2 (5 bases each). The CDR3 is made up of 14 amino acids. With 4 bases removed from V and 4 bases from J, the gap between germline ends came to 10 bases. Germline V gene data show CDR1 as SNHLY and CDR2 as FYNNEI. For the CDR3, the DNA is TGTGCCAGCAGTGCGGGGCCTAGCACCGGGGAGCTGTTTTTT. This encodes CASSAGPSTGELFF.